This is a list of T cell receptor beta chains from one sample in a study of cytomegalovirus exposure and HLA in healthy donors. Assay used: immunoSEQ multiplex PCR; TCRdb lists only in-frame clones, some missing. The profile shows approximately 50,000 clones, roughly four fifths of them singletons. The material sequenced was PBMCs. These receptor sequences come from a boy under 18 in good health and CMV-seropositive. Both conserved end residues are part of each CDR3. The order of the fields is D gene, clone size, V gene, J gene, CDR3 protein, CDR3 DNA. D genes are given only for firm matches. Clone size is given for some rows only: seen once, a few or many times, or a class if the clone is expanded.

D: -; size: once; V: TRBV19; J: TRBJ1-1; CDR3: CASSINSGNTEAFF; DNA: TGTGCCAGTAGTATAAATTCCGGGAACACTGAAGCTTTCTTT
D: -; size: -; V: TRBV2; J: TRBJ1-6; CDR3: CASRLTWGSPLHF; DNA: TGTGCCAGCAGGCTGACTTGGGGCTCCCCCCTCCACTTT
D: -; size: -; V: TRBV5-1; J: TRBJ2-3; CDR3: CASSLGSGVGDTQYF; DNA: TGCGCCAGCAGCTTGGGAAGCGGTGTAGGAGATACGCAGTATTTT
D: TRBD1; size: -; V: TRBV9; J: TRBJ2-5; CDR3: CASSDSRDRRETQYF; DNA: TGTGCCAGCAGCGACTCCCGGGACAGGAGGGAGACCCAGTACTTC
D: -; size: -; V: TRBV6-1; J: TRBJ1-2; CDR3: CARSRITF; DNA: TGTGCCAGGAGCAGGATCACCTTC
D: TRBD1; size: -; V: TRBV7-8; J: TRBJ1-6; CDR3: CASSDSIWGQGIRLGSPLHF; DNA: TGTGCCAGCAGCGATTCAATTTGGGGACAGGGGATTAGGTTAGGATCACCCCTCCACTTT
D: -; size: -; V: TRBV7-3; J: TRBJ1-6; CDR3: CASSLTGESTPLHF; DNA: TGTGCCAGCAGCTTAACGGGCGAATCTACACCCCTCCACTTT
D: -; size: -; V: TRBV7-9; J: TRBJ2-2; CDR3: CASRPGANTGELFF; DNA: TGTGCCAGCCGGCCGGGAGCGAACACCGGGGAGCTGTTTTTT
D: TRBD1; size: -; V: TRBV6-1; J: TRBJ2-2; CDR3: CASMSRQGKTGELFF; DNA: TGTGCCAGCATGTCGAGACAGGGGAAGACCGGGGAGCTGTTTTTT
D: TRBD2; size: -; V: TRBV7-9; J: TRBJ2-7; CDR3: CASDGGAYEQYF; DNA: TGTGCCAGCGATGGGGGGGCCTACGAGCAGTACTTC
D: TRBD1; size: -; V: TRBV6-6; J: TRBJ2-2; CDR3: CASSLDRYTGELFF; DNA: TGTGCCAGCAGCCTGGACAGGTACACCGGGGAGCTGTTTTTT
D: -; size: -; V: TRBV2; J: TRBJ2-3; CDR3: CASMRADTDTQYF; DNA: TGTGCCAGCATGAGGGCCGACACAGATACGCAGTATTTT
D: -; size: -; V: TRBV11-3; J: TRBJ2-5; CDR3: CASSFRSRGQETQYF; DNA: TGTGCCAGCAGCTTCCGAAGTCGGGGCCAAGAGACCCAGTACTTC
D: -; size: -; V: TRBV27; J: TRBJ1-2; CDR3: CASSFGNFYGYTF; DNA: TGTGCCAGCAGTTTCGGGAATTTCTATGGCTACACCTTC
D: -; size: -; V: TRBV13; J: TRBJ1-1; CDR3: CASSLAGGASEAFF; DNA: TGTGCCAGCAGCTTAGCGGGGGGAGCCTCTGAAGCTTTCTTT
D: -; size: -; V: TRBV23-1; J: TRBJ1-1; CDR3: CASSRRCLKAFF; DNA: TGCGCCAGCAGTCGCCGGTGTTTAAAAGCTTTCTTT
D: -; size: -; V: TRBV6-1; J: TRBJ1-2; CDR3: CASSGANYGYTF; DNA: TGTGCCAGCAGTGGGGCCAACTATGGCTACACCTTC
D: -; size: -; V: TRBV29-1; J: TRBJ2-7; CDR3: CSVAGDSYEQYF; DNA: TGCAGCGTTGCCGGGGATTCGTACGAGCAGTACTTC
D: TRBD1; size: -; V: TRBV2; J: TRBJ1-1; CDR3: CASKTGAEAFF; DNA: TGTGCCAGCAAGACAGGGGCTGAAGCTTTCTTT
D: TRBD2; size: -; V: TRBV27; J: TRBJ2-1; CDR3: CASSLVIREGEFF; DNA: TGTGCCAGCAGTTTAGTTATCCGGGAGGGAGAGTTCTTC
D: TRBD2; size: -; V: TRBV6-4; J: TRBJ2-1; CDR3: CASSEFGGVHEQFF; DNA: TGTGCCAGCAGTGAGTTCGGGGGGGTACATGAGCAGTTCTTC
D: -; size: -; V: TRBV5-1; J: TRBJ2-3; CDR3: CASSPGGVASTDTQYF; DNA: TGCGCCAGCAGCCCTGGGGGCGTAGCTAGCACAGATACGCAGTATTTT
D: TRBD2; size: -; V: TRBV7-2; J: TRBJ2-1; CDR3: CASRSSGATYNEQFF; DNA: TGTGCCAGCAGATCCAGCGGGGCTACCTACAATGAGCAGTTCTTC
D: -; size: -; V: TRBV19; J: TRBJ1-5; CDR3: CASSIHGEQPQHF; DNA: TGTGCCAGTAGTATCCACGGAGAACAGCCCCAGCATTTT
D: -; size: -; V: TRBV19; J: TRBJ1-1; CDR3: CASSIWAGEAFF; DNA: TGTGCCAGTAGTATATGGGCAGGTGAAGCTTTCTTT
D: TRBD1; size: -; V: TRBV20-1; J: TRBJ2-7; CDR3: CSEDRGYEQYF; DNA: TGCAGTGAGGACAGGGGCTACGAGCAGTACTTC
D: TRBD2; size: once; V: TRBV5-4; J: TRBJ2-5; CDR3: CASSLGGGGGETQYF; DNA: TGTGCCAGCAGCTTGGGCGGGGGGGGCGGAGAGACCCAGTACTTC
D: -; size: -; V: TRBV19; J: TRBJ1-1; CDR3: CASKQLTGWDTEAFF; DNA: TGTGCCAGTAAACAGTTAACAGGGTGGGACACTGAAGCTTTCTTT
D: -; size: -; V: TRBV6-5; J: TRBJ1-1; CDR3: CASIPRGLNTEAFF; DNA: TGTGCCAGCATTCCAAGGGGCCTGAACACTGAAGCTTTCTTT
D: -; size: -; V: TRBV7-9; J: TRBJ1-2; CDR3: CASSKNGGEGYGYTF; DNA: TGTGCCAGCAGCAAAAATGGGGGGGAAGGCTATGGCTACACCTTC
D: -; size: -; V: TRBV7-2; J: TRBJ1-2; CDR3: CASSSGFDSYGYTF; DNA: TGTGCCAGCAGCTCTGGATTCGACAGCTATGGCTACACCTTC
D: TRBD2; size: -; V: TRBV5-4; J: TRBJ2-2; CDR3: CASSLAGEGGELFF; DNA: TGTGCCAGCAGCTTGGCCGGGGAGGGTGGGGAGCTGTTTTTT
D: -; size: -; V: TRBV28; J: TRBJ1-5; CDR3: CASRVRGFGNQPQHF; DNA: TGTGCCAGCAGAGTCAGGGGATTTGGCAATCAGCCCCAGCATTTT
D: TRBD1; size: -; V: TRBV7-2; J: TRBJ2-1; CDR3: CASSHNRGEQFF; DNA: TGTGCCAGCAGCCATAACAGGGGTGAGCAGTTCTTC
D: -; size: -; V: TRBV27; J: TRBJ2-7; CDR3: CASSLGRGSAYEQYF; DNA: TGTGCCAGCAGTTTAGGTAGGGGCTCAGCCTACGAGCAGTACTTC
D: -; size: -; V: TRBV11-1; J: TRBJ2-7; CDR3: CASSLPPPRGAYEQYF; DNA: TGTGCCAGCAGCTTGCCCCCCCCCAGGGGTGCCTACGAGCAGTACTTC
D: -; size: -; V: TRBV4-1; J: TRBJ2-1; CDR3: CASSQGGLLYNEQFF; DNA: TGCGCCAGCAGCCAAGGGGGACTTTTATACAATGAGCAGTTCTTC
D: TRBD2; size: -; V: TRBV19; J: TRBJ2-1; CDR3: CATMRGAYNEQFF; DNA: TGTGCCACCATGCGGGGGGCCTACAATGAGCAGTTCTTC
D: -; size: -; V: TRBV4-1; J: TRBJ2-1; CDR3: CASSQVTSGDEQFF; DNA: TGCGCCAGCAGCCAAGTCACGAGCGGAGATGAGCAGTTCTTC
D: TRBD1; size: -; V: TRBV2; J: TRBJ2-1; CDR3: CASSRDRYNEQFF; DNA: TGTGCCAGCAGTAGGGACAGATACAATGAGCAGTTCTTC
D: TRBD1; size: -; V: TRBV18; J: TRBJ1-1; CDR3: CASSPSRGDTEAFF; DNA: TGTGCCAGCTCACCATCCAGGGGGGACACTGAAGCTTTCTTT
D: -; size: -; V: TRBV29-1; J: TRBJ2-7; CDR3: CSVEQEDEQYF; DNA: TGCAGCGTTGAACAGGAGGACGAGCAGTACTTC
D: -; size: once; V: TRBV5-6; J: TRBJ2-4; CDR3: CASSLGVLAKNIQYF; DNA: TGTGCCAGCAGCCTGGGTGTACTAGCCAAAAACATTCAGTACTTC
D: TRBD2; size: -; V: TRBV6-5; J: TRBJ2-7; CDR3: CASSNSGGGEQYF; DNA: TGTGCCAGCAGCAATAGCGGGGGGGGCGAGCAGTACTTC